Each of the 10 T cell receptor beta chains below was sequenced from the same sample in a study of blood T cell repertoires in COVID-19. Repertoires were generated with immunoSEQ multiplex PCR, while TCRdb's copy carries only in-frame clones and drops some. In the table there are some 100,000 clones, around nine tenths of which are singletons. The sequencing input was peripheral blood. The receptors originated from a man in his fifties or sixties with acute or convalescent COVID-19.

In this sample, this clone turned up once. V usage is TRBV7-9 and J usage is TRBJ1-1, with D unclear. The CDR3 is 15 residues long. Germline CDR1 is SEHNR and CDR2 is FQNEAQ (reference sequence). Trimming took 3 bases from V and 0 from J, leaving 11 bases between them. CDR3 sequence (DNA): TGTGCCAGCAGCTTGAGCGACCTTATGAACACTGAAGCTTTCTTT. Translation: CASSLSDLMNTEAFF.

The DNA for the CDR3 is TGCGCCAGCAGCCACACTCTTCTAGCGGGAGGGCGAGATACGCAGTATTTT. Translation gives CASSHTLLAGGRDTQYF. This chain uses TRBV5-1 with TRBJ2-3, with TRBD2 matching 12 bases. The CDR3 is 17 amino acids. The V gene's germline CDR1 is SGHRS and CDR2 YFSETQ. V dropped 4 bases and J dropped 5; count of bases not matched to a gene: 11.

CDR3 in amino acids: CASSEAGRTGDSPLHF. As DNA, the CDR3 is TGTGCCAGCAGTGAAGCGGGTCGGACGGGGGATTCACCCCTCCACTTT. The chain uses TRBV6-1 and TRBJ1-6, with a possible D match to TRBD1 (5 bases). V shed 0 bases and J shed 8 bases, with 14 bases lying between them. The CDR3 consists of 16 residues. The germline V gene has CDR1 MNHNS and CDR2 SASEGT.

The V call is TRBV6-5, the J call TRBJ1-2; possible D gene TRBD1, 6 bases. The V end was cut by 9 bases, the J end by 0 bases, with 14 bases between. The CDR3 is 14 amino acids. CDR1 is MNHEY, CDR2 SVGAGI, per germline. The CDR3 protein is CASGLRGPNYGYTF. The CDR3 coding sequence is TGTGCCAGTGGACTCAGGGGACCTAACTATGGCTACACCTTC.

The V and J genes are TRBV4-2 and TRBJ2-1, with TRBD2 matching 7 bases. The CDR3 has 14 residues. V shed 1 base and J 7 bases; nucleotides not matched to a gene: 4. Germline V gives CDR1 LGHNA, CDR2 YNFKEQ. In DNA, the CDR3 is TGTGCCAGCAGCCAAGTCGGGGGGAAGAATGAGCAGTTCTTC. It encodes CASSQVGGKNEQFF.

This chain connects TRBV14 to TRBJ2-2, with 7 bases identical to TRBD2. Losses at the gene ends were 1 base for V and 5 bases for J; bases not matched to a gene: 10. The CDR3 contains 17 residues. Germline CDR1 and CDR2: SGHDN and FVKESK. This CDR3 reads CASSQGTGGLRTGELFF. Here the CDR3 DNA reads TGTGCCAGCAGCCAAGGAACGGGAGGTTTAAGGACCGGGGAGCTGTTTTTT.

This rearrangement joins TRBV7-8 to TRBJ2-7; TRBD1 might be the D (8 bases). V lost 7 bases and J lost 3, with 13 bases in between. The germline gives CDR1 SGHVS, CDR2 FQNEAQ. The CDR3 consists of 13 residues. The DNA of the CDR3 is TGTGCCAGCACCAACAGGGGGGGCTACGAGCAGTACTTC. Amino acid sequence: CASTNRGGYEQYF.

The chain employs TRBV4-2 and TRBJ2-1, with 8 bases fitting TRBD2. There are 19 residues in the CDR3. V dropped 3 bases and J dropped 0; count of bases not matched to a gene: 13. Germline V gives CDR1 LGHNA, CDR2 YNFKEQ. This CDR3 reads CASSQNIIAGPSSYNEQFF. DNA for the CDR3: TGTGCCAGCAGCCAGAATATAATAGCGGGACCGAGCTCCTACAATGAGCAGTTCTTC.

The chain has TRBV27 and TRBJ2-7; 8 nucleotides align to TRBD2. V shed 6 bases, J shed 6 bases, and the junction held 4 bases outside the gene matches. The germline CDR1 and CDR2 sequences are MNHEY and SMNVEV (reference sequence). This CDR3 comprises 12 residues. In nucleotides, the CDR3 is TGTGCCAGCAGCCGGGGGGGGCCCGAGCAGTACTTC. Translating gives CASSRGGPEQYF.

The chain uses TRBV12-2 and TRBJ1-1. TRBV12-2 is noted as a pseudogene. The CDR3 totals 20 residues. CDR3 amino acids: CASRLALVREFSPLNTEAFF. The CDR3 nucleotides read TGTGCAAGTCGCTTAGCCTTGGTTCGGGAGTTTTCCCCTTTGAACACTGAAGCTTTCTTT.